This TCR beta chain was documented in a study of blood T cell repertoires in COVID-19. Study background: Acute-phase and convalescent COVID-19 samples originated in the United States, Italy and Spain.

In the authors' methods: Reference gene primer amplification yielded estimated nucleated cell counts. Profiling relied on immunoSEQ multiplex PCR, and the TCRdb table lists in-frame clones only, not all of them. That table furnishes V, J and clone size, whereas the DNA furnished D and trimming. This table holds 65,000 to 95,000 clones, approximately 91% found once. The CDR3 is 15 amino acids. With V trimmed by 6 bases and J by 6 bases, 2 bases remained unmatched. Per the germline V gene, CDR1 is SNHLY and CDR2 is FYNNEI. The sample consisted of peripheral blood. J is TRBJ2-2 and V is TRBV2; 15 bases map to TRBD2. The clonotype was recovered from a man aged 65-85 years with acute or convalescent COVID-19. The CDR3 region has the DNA TGTGCCAGCAGGGGACTAGCGGGAGGAGCCGGGGAGCTGTTTTTT. Translated, it gives CASRGLAGGAGELFF.